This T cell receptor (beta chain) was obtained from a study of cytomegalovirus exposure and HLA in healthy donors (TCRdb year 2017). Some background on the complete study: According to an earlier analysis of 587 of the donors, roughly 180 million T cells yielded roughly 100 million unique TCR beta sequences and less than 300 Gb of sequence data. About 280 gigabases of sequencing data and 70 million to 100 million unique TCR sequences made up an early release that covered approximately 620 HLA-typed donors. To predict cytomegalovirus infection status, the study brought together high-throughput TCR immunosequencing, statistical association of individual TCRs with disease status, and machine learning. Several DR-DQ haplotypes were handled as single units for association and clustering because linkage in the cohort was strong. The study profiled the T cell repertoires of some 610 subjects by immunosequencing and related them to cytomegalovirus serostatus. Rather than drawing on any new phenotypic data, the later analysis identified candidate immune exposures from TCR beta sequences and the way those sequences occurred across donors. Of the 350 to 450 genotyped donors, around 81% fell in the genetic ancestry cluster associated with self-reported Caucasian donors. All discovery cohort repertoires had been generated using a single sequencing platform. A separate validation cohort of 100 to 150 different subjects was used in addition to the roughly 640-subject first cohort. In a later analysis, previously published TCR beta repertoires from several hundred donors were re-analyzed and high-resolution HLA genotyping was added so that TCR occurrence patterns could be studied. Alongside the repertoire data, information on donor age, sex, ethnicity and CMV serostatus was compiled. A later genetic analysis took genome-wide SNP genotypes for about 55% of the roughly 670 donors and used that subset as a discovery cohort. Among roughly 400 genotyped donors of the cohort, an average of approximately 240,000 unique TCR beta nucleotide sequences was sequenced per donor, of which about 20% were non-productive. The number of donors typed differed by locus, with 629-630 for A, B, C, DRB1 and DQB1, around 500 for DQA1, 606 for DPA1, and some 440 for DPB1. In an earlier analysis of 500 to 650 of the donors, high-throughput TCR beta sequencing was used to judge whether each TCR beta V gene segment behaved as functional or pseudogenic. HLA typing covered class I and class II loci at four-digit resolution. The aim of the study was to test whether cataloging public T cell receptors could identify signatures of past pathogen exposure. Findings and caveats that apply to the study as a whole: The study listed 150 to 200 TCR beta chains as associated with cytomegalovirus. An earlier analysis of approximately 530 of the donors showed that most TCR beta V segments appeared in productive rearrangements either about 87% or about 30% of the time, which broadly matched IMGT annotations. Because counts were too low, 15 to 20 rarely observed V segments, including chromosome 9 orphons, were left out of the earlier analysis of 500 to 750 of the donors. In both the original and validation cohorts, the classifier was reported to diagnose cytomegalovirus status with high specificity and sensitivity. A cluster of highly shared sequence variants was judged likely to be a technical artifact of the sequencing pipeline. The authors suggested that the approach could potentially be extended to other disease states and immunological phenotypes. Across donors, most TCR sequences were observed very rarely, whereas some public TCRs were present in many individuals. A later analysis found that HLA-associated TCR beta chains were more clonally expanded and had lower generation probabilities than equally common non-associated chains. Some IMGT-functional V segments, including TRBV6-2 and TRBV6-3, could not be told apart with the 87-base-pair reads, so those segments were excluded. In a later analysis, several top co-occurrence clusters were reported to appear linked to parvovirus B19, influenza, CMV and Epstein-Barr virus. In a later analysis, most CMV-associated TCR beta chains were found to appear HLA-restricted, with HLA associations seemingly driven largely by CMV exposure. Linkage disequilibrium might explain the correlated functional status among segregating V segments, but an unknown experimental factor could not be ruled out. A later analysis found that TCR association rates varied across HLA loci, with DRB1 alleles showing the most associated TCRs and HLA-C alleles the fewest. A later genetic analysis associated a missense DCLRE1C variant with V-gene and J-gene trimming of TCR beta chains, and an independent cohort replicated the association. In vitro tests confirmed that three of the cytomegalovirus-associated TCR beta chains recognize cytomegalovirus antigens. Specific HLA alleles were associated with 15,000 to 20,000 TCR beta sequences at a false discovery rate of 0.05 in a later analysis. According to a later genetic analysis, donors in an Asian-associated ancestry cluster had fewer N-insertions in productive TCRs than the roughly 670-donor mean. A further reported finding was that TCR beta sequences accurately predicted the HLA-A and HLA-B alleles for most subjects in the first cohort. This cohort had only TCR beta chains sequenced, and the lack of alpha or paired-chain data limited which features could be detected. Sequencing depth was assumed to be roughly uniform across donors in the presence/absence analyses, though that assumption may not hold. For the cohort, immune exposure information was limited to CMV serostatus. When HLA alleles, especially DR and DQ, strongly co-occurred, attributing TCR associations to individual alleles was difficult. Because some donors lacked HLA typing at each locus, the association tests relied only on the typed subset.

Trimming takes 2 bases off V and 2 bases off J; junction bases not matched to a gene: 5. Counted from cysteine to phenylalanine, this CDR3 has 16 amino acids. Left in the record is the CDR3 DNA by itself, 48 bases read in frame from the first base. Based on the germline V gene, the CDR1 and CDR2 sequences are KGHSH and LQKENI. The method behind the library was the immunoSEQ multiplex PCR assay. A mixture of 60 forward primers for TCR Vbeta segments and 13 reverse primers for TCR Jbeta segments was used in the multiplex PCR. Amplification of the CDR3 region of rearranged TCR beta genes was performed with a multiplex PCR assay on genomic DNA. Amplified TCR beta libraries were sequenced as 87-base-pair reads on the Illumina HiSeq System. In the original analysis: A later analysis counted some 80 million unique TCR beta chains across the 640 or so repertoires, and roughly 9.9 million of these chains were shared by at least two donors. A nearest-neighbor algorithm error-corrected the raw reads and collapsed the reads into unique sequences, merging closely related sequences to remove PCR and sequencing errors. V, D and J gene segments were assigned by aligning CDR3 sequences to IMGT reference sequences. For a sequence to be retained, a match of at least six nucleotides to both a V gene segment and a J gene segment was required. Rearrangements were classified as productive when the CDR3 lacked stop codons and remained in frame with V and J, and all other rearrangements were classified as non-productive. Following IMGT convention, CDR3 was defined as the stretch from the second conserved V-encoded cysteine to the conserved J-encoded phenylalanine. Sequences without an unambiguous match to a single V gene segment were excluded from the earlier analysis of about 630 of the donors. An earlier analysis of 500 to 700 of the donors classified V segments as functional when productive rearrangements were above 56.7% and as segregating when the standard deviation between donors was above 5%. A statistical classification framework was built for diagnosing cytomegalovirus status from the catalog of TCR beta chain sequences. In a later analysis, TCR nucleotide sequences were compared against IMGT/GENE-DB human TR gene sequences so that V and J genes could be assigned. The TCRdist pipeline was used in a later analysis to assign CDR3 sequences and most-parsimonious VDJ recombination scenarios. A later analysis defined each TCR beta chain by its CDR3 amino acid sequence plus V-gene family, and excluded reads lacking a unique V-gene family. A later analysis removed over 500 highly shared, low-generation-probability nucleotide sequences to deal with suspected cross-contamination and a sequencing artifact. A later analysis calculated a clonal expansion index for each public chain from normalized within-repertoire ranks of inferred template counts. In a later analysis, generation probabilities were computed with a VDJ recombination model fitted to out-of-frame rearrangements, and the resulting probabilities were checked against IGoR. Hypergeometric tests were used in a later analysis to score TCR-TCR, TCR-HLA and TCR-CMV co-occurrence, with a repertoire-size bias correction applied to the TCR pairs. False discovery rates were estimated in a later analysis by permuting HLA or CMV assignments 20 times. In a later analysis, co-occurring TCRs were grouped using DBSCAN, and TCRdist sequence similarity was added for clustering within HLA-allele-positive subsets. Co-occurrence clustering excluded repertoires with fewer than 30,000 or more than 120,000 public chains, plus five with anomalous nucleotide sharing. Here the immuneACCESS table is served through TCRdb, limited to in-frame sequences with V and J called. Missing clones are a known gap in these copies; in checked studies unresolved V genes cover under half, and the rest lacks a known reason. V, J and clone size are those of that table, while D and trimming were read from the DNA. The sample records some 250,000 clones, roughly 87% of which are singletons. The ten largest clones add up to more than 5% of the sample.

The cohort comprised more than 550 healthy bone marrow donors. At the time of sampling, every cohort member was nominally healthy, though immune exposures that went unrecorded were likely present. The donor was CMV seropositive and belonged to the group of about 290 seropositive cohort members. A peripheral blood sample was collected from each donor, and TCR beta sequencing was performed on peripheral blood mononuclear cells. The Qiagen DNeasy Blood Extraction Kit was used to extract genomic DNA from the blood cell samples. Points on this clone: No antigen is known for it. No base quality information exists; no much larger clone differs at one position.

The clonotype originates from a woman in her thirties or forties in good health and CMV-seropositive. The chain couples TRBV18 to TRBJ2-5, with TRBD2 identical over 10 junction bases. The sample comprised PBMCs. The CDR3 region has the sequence CASSPALAGEQETQYF. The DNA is TGTGCCAGCTCACCAGCCCTAGCGGGAGAACAAGAGACCCAGTACTTC.